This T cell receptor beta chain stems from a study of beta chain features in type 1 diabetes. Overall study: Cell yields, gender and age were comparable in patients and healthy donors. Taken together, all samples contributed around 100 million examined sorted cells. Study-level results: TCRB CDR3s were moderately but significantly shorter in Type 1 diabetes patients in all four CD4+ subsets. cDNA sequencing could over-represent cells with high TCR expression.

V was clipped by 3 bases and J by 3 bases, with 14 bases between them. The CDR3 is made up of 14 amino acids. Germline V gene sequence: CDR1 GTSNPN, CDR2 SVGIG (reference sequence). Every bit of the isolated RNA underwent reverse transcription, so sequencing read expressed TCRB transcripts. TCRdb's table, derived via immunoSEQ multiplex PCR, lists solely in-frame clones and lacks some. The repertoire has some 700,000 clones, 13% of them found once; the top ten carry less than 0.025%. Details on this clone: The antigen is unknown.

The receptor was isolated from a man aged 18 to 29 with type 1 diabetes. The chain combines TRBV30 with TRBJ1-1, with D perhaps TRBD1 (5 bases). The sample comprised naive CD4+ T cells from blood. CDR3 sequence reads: CAWSRRMGDTEAFF. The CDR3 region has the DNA TGTGCCTGGAGCCGGAGGATGGGGGACACTGAAGCTTTCTTT.